One and the same sample provided the 16 T cell receptor beta chains below, sequenced in a study of blood T cell repertoires in COVID-19 (dated by TCRdb to 2018 to 2021). Libraries were built with the immunoSEQ multiplex PCR assay. Here the immuneACCESS table is served through TCRdb, limited to in-frame sequences with V and J called. Missing clones are a known gap in these copies; in checked studies unresolved V genes cover under half, and the rest lacks a known reason. This sample gives about 69,000 clones in total; 85% to 90% of them show up just once. In total, the top ten clones hold 2.5% to 3% of the sample. The specimen was peripheral blood. These receptors were collected from a man older than 75 with acute or convalescent COVID-19.

The V call is TRBV4-3, the J call TRBJ2-1, with TRBD2 as a possible D gene (7 bases). This CDR3 is built from 17 residues. Trimming removed 8 bases from V and 1 base from J, with 21 bases in between. CDR1 is LGHNA, CDR2 YSLEER, per germline. The CDR3 loop is CASGGRGREPSYNEQFF. For the CDR3, the DNA is TGCGCCAGCGGCGGGCGGGGGCGGGAGCCTTCCTACAATGAGCAGTTCTTC.

The chain employs TRBV5-6 and TRBJ2-1, with 10 positions matching TRBD2. V lost 0 bases and J lost 7; bases outside the gene matches: 4. The CDR3 consists of 15 residues. The V gene's germline CDR1 is SGHDT and CDR2 YYEEEE. This chain's CDR3 is CASSLGLAGVNEQFF. The CDR3 DNA is TGTGCCAGCAGCTTGGGGCTAGCGGGAGTAAATGAGCAGTTCTTC.

The CDR3 nucleotides read TGTGCCAGCAGCCCCCGTGGCGGGAATCAGCCCCAGCATTTT. It encodes CASSPRGGNQPQHF. The V and J genes are TRBV3-1 (or the pseudogene TRBV3-2) and TRBJ1-5, with unresolved D. The CDR3 is made up of 14 amino acids. Germline lookup yields CDR1 LGHDT and CDR2 YNNKEL (reference sequence). V lost 4 bases and J 4 bases, leaving 11 bases between the germline ends.

V usage is TRBV5-1 and J usage is TRBJ2-4; 13 bases match TRBD2. Per germline, CDR1 SGHRS and CDR2 YFSETQ. The V segment lost 0 bases and the J segment 2 bases; nucleotides outside the gene matches: 5. CDR3 length: 18 residues. The CDR3 bases are TGCGCCAGCAGCTTGGAAGGACTAGCGGGAGATACCAAAAACATTCAGTACTTC. It specifies CASSLEGLAGDTKNIQYF.

In its sample, this clone was seen once. V usage is TRBV27 and J usage is TRBJ1-6; the match to TRBD1 covers 8 bases. The V and J ends lost 3 bases and 10 bases, in that order; junction bases with no gene match: 8. In germline, CDR1 is MNHEY, CDR2 SMNVEV (reference sequence). The CDR3 sequence is 15 residues long. CDR3 sequence (DNA): TGTGCCAGCAGTTTTTCCAGGACAGGGAGGTCACCCCTCCACTTT. Translation: CASSFSRTGRSPLHF.

CDR3 protein: CAWRTASRGELFF. CDR3 DNA sequence: TGTGCCTGGAGAACGGCCTCTAGGGGGGAGCTGTTTTTT. The chain joins TRBV30 to TRBJ2-2; unclear D gene. The CDR3 extends over 13 amino acids. V was clipped by 3 bases and J by 8 bases, with 13 bases between them. Germline V gene sequence: CDR1 GTSNPN, CDR2 SVGIG (reference sequence).

This sequence joins TRBV15 and TRBJ2-7, with D perhaps TRBD2 (5 bases). The CDR3 spans 13 residues. The germline V and J ends were trimmed by 0 bases and 4 bases, with 7 bases remaining between them. Germline CDR1 reads LNHNV; CDR2 reads YYDKDF (reference sequence). The CDR3 region has the DNA TGTGCCACCAGCAGAGAAGGACTGTACGAGCAGTACTTC. It encodes CATSREGLYEQYF.

In nucleotides, the CDR3 is TGTGCCAGCAGCTCCGGGGGACAGAGCAATCAGCCCCAGCATTTT. Translation: CASSSGGQSNQPQHF. The rearrangement joins TRBV5-6 to TRBJ1-5, with 7 bases fitting TRBD1. With V trimmed by 3 bases and J by 1 base, 4 bases remained unmatched. This CDR3 has 15 residues. In germline, CDR1 is SGHDT, CDR2 YYEEEE.

The chain links TRBV7-9 to TRBJ2-2; 8 nucleotides match TRBD2. V dropped 3 bases and J dropped 4; count of bases not matched to a gene: 10. Germline lookup yields CDR1 SEHNR and CDR2 FQNEAQ (reference sequence). This CDR3 has 17 residues. CDR3 amino acids: CASSLIGAGGFTGELFF. The CDR3, as DNA: TGTGCCAGCAGCTTGATAGGGGCGGGAGGATTCACCGGGGAGCTGTTTTTT.

The rearrangement joins TRBV16 to TRBJ1-1; 7 nucleotides align to TRBD1. The CDR3 sequence is 13 residues long. V was pared by 4 bases and J by 4 bases, with 3 bases of the junction left unmatched. Germline V gives CDR1 KGHSY, CDR2 FQNENV. The CDR3 bases are TGTGCCAGCAGCCTCCAGGGGGGCACTGAAGCTTTCTTT. Translation gives CASSLQGGTEAFF.

The chain employs TRBV5-1 and TRBJ2-1; 16 bases are a match to TRBD2. J lost 7 bases, V lost 4 bases, and 5 bases had no gene match. CDR1 is SGHRS, CDR2 YFSETQ, per germline. The CDR3 is 16 amino acids. The CDR3 loop reads CASSVGLAGGRNEQFF. CDR3 in DNA: TGCGCCAGCAGCGTGGGACTAGCGGGAGGGCGGAATGAGCAGTTCTTC.

This chain links TRBV5-1 with TRBJ2-3, with 12 bases identical to TRBD2. CDR1 and CDR2 (germline): SGHRS, YFSETQ. The V gene end was trimmed by 2 bases and the J gene end by 0 bases; junction bases not matched to a gene: 1. This CDR3 is 16 amino acids long. For the CDR3, the DNA is TGCGCCAGCAGCTTAGGGACTAGCGGGAGCACAGATACGCAGTATTTT. The encoded protein is CASSLGTSGSTDTQYF.

The CDR3 protein is CASQQRATNEKLFF. The CDR3, as DNA: TGTGCCAGTCAGCAGCGTGCAACTAATGAAAAACTGTTTTTT. The genes are TRBV19 and TRBJ1-4; D uncertain. The V end lost 8 bases, the J end lost 0 bases, and 10 bases lay between the germline ends. Germline V gene sequence: CDR1 LNHDA, CDR2 SQIVND (reference sequence). The CDR3 sequence is 14 residues long. Looking up the rest from reference TRBV19 and TRBJ1-4 gives the full variable domain: DGGITQSPKYLFRKEGQNVTLSCEQNLNHDAMYWYRQDPGQGLRLIYYSQIVNDFQKGDIAEGYSVSREKKESFPLTVTSAQKNPTAFYLCASQQRATNEKLFFGSGTQLSVL.

The chain joins TRBV14 to TRBJ1-2; the match to TRBD1 covers 9 bases. The J segment lost 5 bases and the V segment lost 3 bases, leaving 7 bases of the junction unmatched. Germline V gene data show CDR1 as SGHDN and CDR2 as FVKESK. The CDR3 runs 15 residues. CDR3 loop: CASSHGQGIWYGYTF. For the CDR3, the DNA is TGTGCCAGCAGCCATGGACAGGGGATTTGGTATGGCTACACCTTC.

The rearrangement uses TRBV24-1 and TRBJ1-2; maybe TRBD1 (6 bases). The CDR3 is made up of 13 amino acids. Trimming pared 4 bases from V and 6 bases from J, leaving 11 bases between. Germline-derived CDR1 and CDR2 are KGHDR and SFDVKD. CDR3 region: CATSDGQSHGYTF. The CDR3 DNA reads as TGTGCCACCAGTGACGGACAGAGCCATGGCTACACCTTC.

The J gene is TRBJ1-4, the V gene TRBV30; tentative D call: TRBD1 (6 bases). V was shortened by 1 base and J by 8 bases, with 17 bases between the two germline ends. The CDR3 runs 15 residues. CDR1 is GTSNPN and CDR2 is SVGIG in the germline V gene (reference sequence). The CDR3 region is CAWSGNRAGGEKLFF. The CDR3 nucleotides read TGTGCCTGGAGTGGGAACAGGGCCGGTGGCGAAAAACTGTTTTTT.